What follows describes a single T cell receptor (beta chain). V lost 0 bases to trimming and J lost 5 bases, with 8 bases between them. This CDR3 spans 14 amino acids. CDR1 is LNHDA and CDR2 is SQIVND in the germline V gene (reference sequence). This sample is part of a study of blood T cell repertoires in COVID-19. Original data processing: Researchers report that nucleated cell counts were estimated from reference gene primer amplification. Produced via immunoSEQ multiplex PCR; TCRdb's table is partial and in-frame only. That table gives V, J and clone size, and the DNA gave D and trimming. The table shows around 230,000 clones, with approximately 89% occurring only once.

The TCR comes from a woman in her 40s with acute COVID-19. This sequence joins TRBV19 and TRBJ1-5, with D tentatively TRBD1 (6 bases). The sequenced material came from PBMCs or T cells enriched from blood (not recorded which). The CDR3 DNA is TGTGCCAGTAGTATAGAAGGGGGTTATCAGCCCCAGCATTTT. Translating gives CASSIEGGYQPQHF.